The 18 T cell receptor beta chains below were found in one sample sequenced in a study of type 1 and type 2 diabetes patients. PCR was run on genomic DNA. The TCR beta CDR3 region was amplified using 30 forward and 13 reverse primers. TCRdb ran MiXCR on the multiplex PCR reads and lists one entry per CDR3 protein. In the table there are about 270,000 distinct CDR3 sequences, more than 40% of which are singletons. Sequenced: peripheral blood mononuclear cells (PBMCs). The receptors shown here come from a man in his late teens or twenties with type 2 diabetes.

The gene calls are TRBV7-3 and TRBJ2-5, with a weak D call TRBD1 (6 bases). The CDR3 spans 15 residues. Per germline, CDR1 SGHTA and CDR2 FQGTGA. V was shortened by 5 bases and J by 4 bases, with 17 bases between the two germline ends. The CDR3 loop is CASSLQGLGGETQYF. The CDR3 region has the DNA TGTGCCAGCAGCCTACAGGGCTTAGGGGGAGAGACCCAGTACTTC.

Comment on this clonotype: A much more abundant neighbour one base away suggests this may be a read error. The chain combines TRBV30 with TRBJ1-2, with 7 positions matching TRBD1. CDR1 is GTSNPN and CDR2 is SVGIG in the germline V gene (reference sequence). The CDR3 spans 11 residues. The CDR3 protein is CAWRTGYDYTF. As DNA, the CDR3 is TGTGCCTGGAGGACAGGGTATGACTACACCTTC.

This chain connects TRBV5-1 to TRBJ2-6, with 10 bases matching TRBD2. V shed 7 bases and J 0 bases; nucleotides not matched to a gene: 4. Germline loops: CDR1 SGHRS, CDR2 YFSETQ. The CDR3 loop spans 16 amino acids. The CDR3 region is CASVAGGTSGANVLTF. The DNA for the CDR3 is TGCGCCAGCGTAGCGGGAGGAACCTCTGGGGCCAACGTCCTGACTTTC. The full variable domain, its missing parts supplied by reference TRBV5-1 and TRBJ2-6, is KAGVTQTPRYLIKTRGQQVTLSCSPISGHRSVSWYQQTPGQGLQFLFEYFSETQRNKGNFPGRFSGRQFSNSRSEMNVSTLELGDSALYLCASVAGGTSGANVLTFGAGSRLTVL.

The rearrangement links TRBV10-3 to TRBJ2-3, with D possibly being TRBD1 (6 bases). CDR3 length equals 13 residues. The germline CDR1 and CDR2 sequences are ENHRY and SYGVKD. The V gene lost 0 bases and the J gene lost 7 bases, with 8 bases spanning the gap. As DNA, the CDR3 is TGTGCCATCAGTGAGTCACAGGGATATACGCAGTATTTT. This encodes CAISESQGYTQYF.

The chain recombines TRBV10-2 with TRBJ2-2; 7 bases match TRBD2. CDR3 size: 15 residues. Trimming cost V 6 bases and J 4 bases; bases outside gene matches: 8. From germline, CDR1 is WSHSY and CDR2 SAAADI. Written as DNA, the CDR3 is TGCGCCAGCAGGGGGCTGGGACTAACCACCGGGGAGCTGTTTTTT. Translating it yields CASRGLGLTTGELFF.

This clonotype was counted only a few times. The chain has TRBV28 and TRBJ1-2, with D possibly being TRBD1 (5 bases). Germline V gives CDR1 MDHEN, CDR2 SYDVKM. This CDR3 comprises 13 residues. Between the trimmed V and J ends, which lost 3 bases and 8 bases, there was a span of 13 bases. The DNA for the CDR3 is TGTGCCAGCAGTTTCCGGGGGATATGGGGCTACACCTTC. It translates to CASSFRGIWGYTF.

The table lists this clonotype with a few counts. The chain couples TRBV11-2 to TRBJ2-5, with D perhaps TRBD1 (5 bases). CDR1 is SGHAT and CDR2 is FQNNGV in the germline V gene. The CDR3 sequence is 13 residues long. V was clipped by 8 bases and J by 2 bases, with 12 bases between them. The DNA of the CDR3 is TGTGCCAGCTTAGGGGTGGGGCAAGAGACCCAGTACTTC. Translating it yields CASLGVGQETQYF.

This chain uses TRBV5-6 with TRBJ2-7; weak D call: TRBD2 (5 bases). Germline V gene data show CDR1 as SGHDT and CDR2 as YYEEEE. V shed 4 bases and J shed 6 bases, with 17 bases lying between them. CDR3 length equals 14 residues. In DNA form, the CDR3 reads TGTGCCAGCAGCCCAGCCACTAGGGCGGGCGAGCAGTACTTC. As protein: CASSPATRAGEQYF.

The rearrangement uses TRBV19 and TRBJ2-1, with 8 bases aligning to TRBD2. V shed 3 bases and J 3 bases; nucleotides not matched to a gene: 4. The germline V gene encodes CDR1 LNHDA and CDR2 SQIVND (reference sequence). The length of the CDR3 is 15 residues. CDR3 sequence: CASSMSGSVYNEQFF. The CDR3, as DNA: TGTGCCAGTAGTATGAGCGGGAGTGTCTACAATGAGCAGTTCTTC. Full variable domain (rest looked up from reference TRBV19 and TRBJ2-1): DGGITQSPKYLFRKEGQNVTLSCEQNLNHDAMYWYRQDPGQGLRLIYYSQIVNDFQKGDIAEGYSVSREKKESFPLTVTSAQKNPTAFYLCASSMSGSVYNEQFFGPGTRLTVL.

Points on this clonotype: The junction differs from germline at one of its ends, possibly a read error. V gene TRBV30 combines with J gene TRBJ1-1; D possibly corresponds to TRBD1 (6 bases). This CDR3 is built from 12 residues. CDR1 is GTSNPN and CDR2 is SVGIG in the germline V gene (reference sequence). DNA of the CDR3: TGTGCCTGGGGGGGCTCGGTCACTGGAGCTTTCTTT. The encoded protein is CAWGGSVTGAFF. The variable domain in full, with the rest retrieved from reference TRBV30 and TRBJ1-1, is SQTIHQWPATLVQPVGSPLSLECTVEGTSNPNLYWYRQAAGRGLQLLFYSVGIGQISSEVPQNLSASRPQDRQFILSSKKLLLSDSGFYLCAWGGSVTGAFFGQGTRLTVV.

This clonotype was recorded a few times. A junction boundary mismatches the germline segment, possibly from a read error. The chain joins TRBV2 to TRBJ2-7; 14 bases are a match to TRBD2. The CDR3 has 15 amino acids. From germline, CDR1 is SNHLY and CDR2 FYNNEI. The CDR3 DNA reads as TGTGCCAGCAGTTTGGGACGTCCGGGACTAGCGGGGGTCCCCTTC. Translated, it gives CASSLGRPGLAGVPF.

V and J are TRBV12-3 or TRBV12-4 and TRBJ2-7; perhaps TRBD2 as D (6 bases). This CDR3 spans 15 amino acids. Trimming pared 7 bases from V and 7 bases from J, leaving 23 bases between. The DNA for the CDR3 is TGTGCCAGCACCCTCGGACTAACCAACACGGGTGAGCAGTACTTC. It specifies CASTLGLTNTGEQYF.

The rearrangement uses TRBV20-1 and TRBJ2-7, with 9 bases identical to TRBD1. CDR1 is DFQATT and CDR2 is SNEGSKA in the germline V gene (reference sequence). With 0 bases clipped from V and 6 bases from J, the junction kept 9 bases outside the gene matches. This CDR3 contains 15 residues. CDR3 protein: CSARDRNRGRVEQYF. The CDR3 DNA reads as TGCAGTGCTAGAGATAGGAACAGGGGGCGCGTCGAGCAGTACTTC.

About this clonotype itself: This sequence may be a read error, since a much larger clone differs from it by one base. V is TRBV25-1 and J is TRBJ1-2; D is unresolved. Germline-derived CDR1 and CDR2 are MGHDK and SYGVNS. This CDR3 is 17 amino acids long. The CDR3 reads CASEGTFENRLNYGCTF. DNA for the CDR3: TGTGCCAGCGAGGGAACCTTTGAGAACCGTCTTAACTATGGCTGCACCTTC.

As to this clonotype: An end of the junction differs from the germline gene, which may be a read error. V gene TRBV30 combines with J gene TRBJ2-3; TRBD1 matches 7 bases. The CDR3 extends over 16 amino acids. Germline V gene data show CDR1 as GTSNPN and CDR2 as SVGIG (reference sequence). CDR3 nucleotide sequence: TGCGCCTGGAACCATGAGACAGGGCCAAGCACAGATACGCAGTATTTT. It encodes CAWNHETGPSTDTQYF. The full variable domain, rest sourced from reference TRBV30 and TRBJ2-3, is SQTIHQWPATLVQPVGSPLSLECTVEGTSNPNLYWYRQAAGRGLQLLFYSVGIGQISSEVPQNLSASRPQDRQFILSSKKLLLSDSGFYLCAWNHETGPSTDTQYFGPGTRLTVL.

The gene calls are TRBV7-9 and TRBJ2-1; 11 nucleotides line up with TRBD2. Germline V gene data show CDR1 as SEHNR and CDR2 as FQNEAQ (reference sequence). The V segment lost 7 bases and the J segment 4 bases; nucleotides outside the gene matches: 3. There are 14 residues in the CDR3. Written as DNA, the CDR3 is TGTGCCAGCATGTGGACTAGCGGGTACAATGAGCAGTTCTTC. It specifies CASMWTSGYNEQFF.

This clonotype came up a few times. The V and J genes are TRBV11-2 and TRBJ2-7; D is unresolved. Germline lookup yields CDR1 SGHAT and CDR2 FQNNGV. The CDR3 extends over 13 amino acids. V lost 6 bases, J lost 5 bases, and 14 bases lay in between. CDR3: CASSFGPWNEQYF. CDR3 nucleotides: TGTGCCAGCAGTTTCGGCCCCTGGAACGAGCAGTACTTC.

At least ten counts were recorded for this clonotype. The chain is built from TRBV2 and TRBJ2-2, with D tentatively TRBD2 (6 bases). Germline V gene sequence: CDR1 SNHLY, CDR2 FYNNEI. Trimming took off 8 bases at V and 0 bases at J, with 13 bases between the two ends. The CDR3 is made up of 15 amino acids. The CDR3 loop is CASLLGGANTGELFF. The CDR3 DNA reads as TGTGCCAGCCTCCTCGGCGGGGCGAACACCGGGGAGCTGTTTTTT.